The present TCR beta chain was sequenced within a study of PD-1 blockade in classical Hodgkin lymphoma. Every patient experienced relapse after autologous stem cell transplantation, and brentuximab vedotin exposure varied. V lost 11 bases to trimming and J lost 1 base, with 17 bases between them. Germline CDR1 is SNHLY and CDR2 is FYNNEI. The CDR3 runs 14 residues. Sequencing used immunoSEQ multiplex PCR; TCRdb keeps in-frame clones, though not all of them. This sample has about 110,000 clones, with 80% to 90% found just once. This specimen was peripheral blood mononuclear cells (PBMCs), taken before the second cycle of nivolumab. The receptor's source is a human donor with classical Hodgkin lymphoma. The genes are TRBV2 and TRBJ2-5; D possibly corresponds to TRBD1 (6 bases). Here the CDR3 reads CAARLTGSQETQYF. The CDR3 coding sequence is TGTGCCGCGCGTCTCACAGGGTCCCAAGAGACCCAGTACTTC.